This record covers a single T cell receptor (beta chain). This sample is drawn from a study of blood T cell repertoires in COVID-19. At the level of the study: COVID-19 samples collected from the United States, Italy and Spain covered acute and convalescent phases. T cells, B-cell-depleted T cells, or PBMCs supplied cDNA or gDNA.

Authors' methods: Using reference gene primer amplification, nucleated cell counts were estimated. The method was immunoSEQ multiplex PCR; TCRdb's version includes in-frame clones alone and lacks a portion of them. V, J and clone size are taken as reported in that table, and D and trimming were inferred from the DNA itself. This sample has fewer than 150,000 clones, with around 80% found just once. The sequence was obtained from a man aged 65 to 85 with acute or convalescent COVID-19. Sequenced: peripheral blood.

CDR3 sequence (DNA): TGCGCCAGCAGCTTCAGGGCGGATGTCTCCTACGAGCAGTACTTC. Translating gives CASSFRADVSYEQYF. The chain recombines TRBV5-1 with TRBJ2-7, with a tentative D call TRBD1 (5 bases). CDR1 and CDR2 from the germline V gene are SGHRS and YFSETQ. This CDR3 is built from 15 residues. The V gene lost 2 bases and the J gene lost 0 bases, with 12 bases spanning the gap.